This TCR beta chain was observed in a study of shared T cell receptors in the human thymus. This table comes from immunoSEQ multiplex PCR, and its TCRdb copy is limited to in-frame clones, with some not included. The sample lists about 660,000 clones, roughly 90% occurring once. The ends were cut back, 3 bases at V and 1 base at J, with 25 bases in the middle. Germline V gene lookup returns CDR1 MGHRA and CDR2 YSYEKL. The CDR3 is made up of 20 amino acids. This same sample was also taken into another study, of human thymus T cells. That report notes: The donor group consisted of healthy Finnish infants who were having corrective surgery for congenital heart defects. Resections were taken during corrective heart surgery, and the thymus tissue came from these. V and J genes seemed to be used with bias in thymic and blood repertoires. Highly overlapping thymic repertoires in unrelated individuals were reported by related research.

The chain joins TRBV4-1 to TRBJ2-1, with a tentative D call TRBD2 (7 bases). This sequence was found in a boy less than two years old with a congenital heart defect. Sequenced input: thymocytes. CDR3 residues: CASSHPRGAGWVRSYNEQFF. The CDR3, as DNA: TGCGCCAGCAGCCACCCCAGGGGAGCGGGATGGGTTCGGTCCTACAATGAGCAGTTCTTC.